The sequence of this T cell receptor (beta chain) was determined in a study of blood T cell repertoires in COVID-19. This clone was recorded once. The table came from immunoSEQ multiplex PCR; TCRdb's copy has only in-frame clones and leaves some out. Of 140,000 to 150,000 clones in the sample, approximately 88% were seen once. The sample taken for sequencing was PBMCs or T cells enriched from blood (not recorded which). This clonotype was sampled from a woman in her thirties with acute COVID-19.

The CDR3 region is CASSIWARANTGELFF. CDR3 bases: TGTGCCAGTAGTATATGGGCGAGAGCGAACACCGGGGAGCTGTTTTTT. The rearrangement joins TRBV19 to TRBJ2-2; no definite D call. The ends were cut back, 2 bases at V and 0 bases at J, with 10 bases in the middle. The CDR3 totals 16 residues. Per the germline V gene, CDR1 is LNHDA and CDR2 is SQIVND (reference sequence). The full variable domain, its missing parts supplied by reference TRBV19 and TRBJ2-2, is DGGITQSPKYLFRKEGQNVTLSCEQNLNHDAMYWYRQDPGQGLRLIYYSQIVNDFQKGDIAEGYSVSREKKESFPLTVTSAQKNPTAFYLCASSIWARANTGELFFGEGSRLTVL.